This is a list of T cell receptor beta chains from one sample in a study of T cells after yellow fever vaccination. TCRdb recomputed calls from the 5' RACE reads with MiXCR, one row per CDR3 protein. The sample consists of 200,000 to 300,000 distinct CDR3 sequences, over 3% of them appearing once. The starting material was PBMCs, obtained 15 days after the yellow fever booster vaccination. The receptors derive from a man younger than 35 who received the YFV17D yellow fever vaccine. Both conserved end residues are part of each CDR3. A D gene is named only where the DNA matches it firmly. Size is omitted from some rows. Given values are once, few, many or a class for expanded clones.

j_call d_call clone_size v_call cdr3_nt cdr3_aa
TRBJ2-7 . many TRBV2 TGTGCCAGCAGTGCATATCCAGAGAACCGGGACAAACACTACGAGCAGTACTTC CASSAYPENRDKHYEQYF
TRBJ1-1 TRBD1 few TRBV7-2 TGTGCCAGCAGCAAGGACAGGGCTTTCTCTGAAGCTTTCTTT CASSKDRAFSEAFF
TRBJ1-5 . many TRBV4-1 TGCGCCAGCAGCCAAGGACTAACAACTGGGGTACAGCCCCAGCATTTT CASSQGLTTGVQPQHF
TRBJ1-4 . many TRBV5-1 TGCGCCAGCAGCTTTGACAGAGTGGGCGAAAAACTGTTTTTT CASSFDRVGEKLFF
TRBJ2-7 TRBD1 many TRBV15 TGTGCCACCAGCATAAGACAGGGCGCCTACGAGCAGTACTTC CATSIRQGAYEQYF
TRBJ2-1 TRBD2 many TRBV6-6 TGTGCCAGCAGTTCCTCTCCCAGGCAGCGGGGGGGCTTATATGAGCAGTTCTTC CASSSSPRQRGGLYEQFF
TRBJ2-2 . many TRBV6-1 TGTGCCAGCCAGCCGTACGGGGAAGTCGGGGAGCTGTTTTTT CASQPYGEVGELFF
TRBJ2-3 TRBD2 few TRBV19 TGTGCCAGCACATTAGCGGGGGGCGCAGATACGCAGTATTTT CASTLAGGADTQYF
TRBJ2-3 TRBD2 many TRBV9 TGTGCCAGCAGTGATGATAGCGGGTATAACACAGATACGCAGTATTTT CASSDDSGYNTDTQYF
TRBJ1-1 . many TRBV20-1 TGCAGTGCTACCTCACAGGTTCGCGCTTTCTTT CSATSQVRAFF
TRBJ1-6 . many TRBV3-1 TGTGCCAGCAGCCATTCACAGGGACGCGATAATTCACCCCTCCACTTT CASSHSQGRDNSPLHF
TRBJ1-1 . many TRBV7-9 TGTGCCAGCAGCTTAGGGCGAACAGCTGAAGCTTTCTTT CASSLGRTAEAFF
TRBJ1-1 TRBD1 many TRBV5-1 TGCGCCAGCAGCTTTTGGGAACAGGGGGGCACTGAAGCTTTCTTT CASSFWEQGGTEAFF
TRBJ2-1 . many TRBV24-1 TGTGCCACCAGTATGATGGGTGAGCAGTTCTTC CATSMMGEQFF
TRBJ2-1 TRBD2 many TRBV9 TGTGCCAGCAGCGTAGGACTAGCGGGGGGGTCTGAGCAGTTCTTC CASSVGLAGGSEQFF
TRBJ1-3 . many TRBV7-9 TGTGCCAGCAGCTTATCGCCAAACACCATATATTTT CASSLSPNTIYF
TRBJ1-1 TRBD1 few TRBV11-3 TGTGCCAGCAGCTCCACAGGGGCGACTGAAGCTTTCTTT CASSSTGATEAFF
TRBJ2-1 . many TRBV4-1 TGCGCCAGCAGCCACCTGGGGGCCGCTTACAATGAGCAGTTCTTC CASSHLGAAYNEQFF
TRBJ2-5 TRBD1 . TRBV7-9 TGTGCCAGCAGCCCTCAACAGGGGGCCGGACAGACCCAGTACTTC CASSPQQGAGQTQYF
TRBJ2-2 . many TRBV20-1 TGCAGTGTCGCTAGCCCCACCGGGGAGCTGTTTTTT CSVASPTGELFF
TRBJ1-1 . many TRBV28 TGTGCCACCGAGCTTTTCGGGAACACTGAAGCTTTCTTT CATELFGNTEAFF
TRBJ2-5 . many TRBV5-8 TGTGCCAGCAGGGGGGCGCTTATCCTGGAGACCCAGTACTTC CASRGALILETQYF
TRBJ2-2 . many TRBV12-3/TRBV12-4 TGTGCCAGCAGCTTGAGGGGTTGGCGCACCGGGGAGCTGTTTTTT CASSLRGWRTGELFF
TRBJ2-2 . many TRBV18 TGTGCCAGCTCACCACCAGGAGTTTTGGTCACCGGGGAGCTGTTTTTT CASSPPGVLVTGELFF
TRBJ1-5 . many TRBV27 TGTGCCAGCAGATCGAGTCAGCACAATCAGCCCCAGCATTTT CASRSSQHNQPQHF
TRBJ2-1 . many TRBV9 TGTGCCAGCAGCTCGAAAGACGTGTCCCTTACACATGAGCAGTTCTTC CASSSKDVSLTHEQFF
TRBJ2-1 . . TRBV29-1 TGCAGCGTTGAAGATCGGTTAAACATGGGTGAGCAGTTCTTC CSVEDRLNMGEQFF
TRBJ1-2 . many TRBV4-3 TGCGCCAGCGGAAAGGGGGAAGGATATGGCTACACCTTC CASGKGEGYGYTF
TRBJ2-5 TRBD1 many TRBV11-2 TGTGCCAGCAGCGGGGACAGGACTCAAGAGACCCAGTACTTC CASSGDRTQETQYF
TRBJ2-3 TRBD2 many TRBV5-8 TGTGCCAGCAGCGCTGAACCGGGGGGGTTTACGCAGTATTTT CASSAEPGGFTQYF